This entry describes one TCR beta chain. Its antigen is as yet unknown. The sample comes from a study of blood T cells in healthy people across ages. General study points: Per million T cells, the diversity of TCR beta decreased roughly linearly as age advanced. Among long-lived donors, naive CD4+ cells were more numerous and diversity higher than in aged donors.

Germline CDR1 reads SQVTM; CDR2 reads ANQGSEA. The CDR3 has 15 amino acids. V gave up 2 bases and J gave up 7 bases; unmatched junction bases: 7. The use of a sample-barcoded 5' primer and a J-beta primer mix characterized a second PCR of roughly 6 to 11 cycles. Every cDNA molecule carried a tag from a template-switch adaptor bearing 12 random nucleotides. TCRdb used MiXCR to reprocess the 5' RACE reads, holding one entry per CDR3 protein. The profile shows about 280,000 distinct CDR3 sequences, 25% to 30% of them singletons. The gene calls are TRBV29-1 and TRBJ2-4; 11 nucleotides match TRBD2. The sequence came from a woman in her seventies in good health. The specimen was blood. The CDR3, as DNA: TGCAGCGTTGAACGGATAGCGGGGGGGTGGAACATTCAGTACTTC. Its protein is CSVERIAGGWNIQYF.